This record covers a single TCR beta chain. Antigen: not known. The junction departs from germline at one end; a sequencing error may be responsible. The CDR3 has 15 amino acids. Germline values: CDR1 SGHTA, CDR2 FQGTGA. The source of the sample is a study of metastatic and nonmetastatic thyroid tumors. Overall study context: Both malignant and benign thyroid patients supplied peripheral blood and tumor or nodule tissue samples, across which the repertoires of these patients were then compared.

In the original analysis: The authors used CDR3 differences across clinicopathological groups to build a distant-metastasis classifier for papillary thyroid cancer. Through MiXCR, TCRdb re-clonotyped the PCR reads. These V and J calls rely on TCRdb rather than the paper's analysis. This table holds 9,000 to 9,500 clones, around 30% found once. Study-wide findings and caveats: Reports indicated that malignant thyroid tumors showed significantly higher TCR beta diversity than benign nodules did, in blood and tumor.

There were no patients who had received any treatment before thyroid surgery. The TCR sequence derives from a female donor with papillary thyroid cancer or a benign thyroid nodule (not recorded which). Some clones in this sample may be carry-over from other donors' samples. The specimen sequenced was tumor tissue. The chain couples TRBV7-3 to TRBJ2-2; tentatively, D is TRBD1 (5 bases). The CDR3 loop is CASSLGQGVTGELFF. In nucleotides, the CDR3 is TGTGCCAGCAGCTTAGGCCAGGGTGTGACCGGTGAGCTGTTCTTT.